The 27 T cell receptor beta chains below all came from one sample that was sequenced in a study of CD8 T cells in ankylosing spondylitis. TCRdb analysed the 5' RACE reads with MiXCR anew, one entry per CDR3 protein. The sample holds 210,000 or so distinct CDR3 sequences, around 24% seen once. The sample consisted of blood, either unsorted or a sorted T cell fraction (not recorded which). The receptor source for this set is a male donor with ankylosing spondylitis or in good health (not recorded which).

This clonotype was observed a few times. The rearrangement uses TRBV20-1 and TRBJ1-4; no reliable D call. The length of the CDR3 is 14 residues. The germline CDR1 and CDR2 sequences are DFQATT and SNEGSKA (reference sequence). The V end was cut by 4 bases, the J end by 0 bases, with 9 bases between. CDR3 amino acids: CSATGRPTNEKLFF. The CDR3 DNA is TGCAGTGCTACCGGACGGCCAACTAATGAAAAACTGTTTTTT.

The chain recombines TRBV5-2 with TRBJ1-5. TRBV5-2 is a pseudogene segment. The CDR3 spans 13 residues. DNA for the CDR3: TGTGCCATGAGCCCCGGCCAAAATCAGCCCCAGCATTTT. The encoded protein is CAMSPGQNQPQHF.

This clonotype has ten or more counts. V gene TRBV9 combines with J gene TRBJ1-1, with a weak D call TRBD1 (5 bases). The V end lost 0 bases, the J end lost 9 bases, and 9 bases lay between the germline ends. CDR3 length equals 12 residues. Germline CDR1 SGDLS, CDR2 YYNGEE. CDR3 sequence (DNA): TGTGCCAGCAGCGTAGATGCGGGACAAGCTTTCTTT. It is translated as CASSVDAGQAFF.

Many counts were recorded for this clonotype. The chain uses TRBV5-1 and TRBJ2-3; 13 nucleotides match TRBD2. Unmatched junction bases numbered 4, after V lost 4 bases and J lost 2 bases. CDR1 is SGHRS and CDR2 is YFSETQ in the germline V gene. The CDR3 spans 16 residues. The CDR3 coding sequence is TGCGCCAGCAGCAGGGGGACTAGCGGGATCACAGATACGCAGTATTTT. It codes for CASSRGTSGITDTQYF.

This clonotype has at least ten counts. Written as DNA, the CDR3 is TGTGCCATCAGTGAGGATGGGAATTTTGGCACTGAAGCTTTCTTT. Translated: CAISEDGNFGTEAFF. The V and J genes are TRBV10-3 and TRBJ1-1, with no clear D. V was shortened by 2 bases and J by 4 bases, with 14 bases between the two germline ends. Germline V gene data show CDR1 as ENHRY and CDR2 as SYGVKD. The CDR3 totals 15 residues.

The CDR3 region has the DNA TGCGCCAGCAGCCAAGGGGGACCGAACACCGGGGAGCTGTTTTTT. Encoded protein: CASSQGGPNTGELFF. The chain uses TRBV4-3 and TRBJ2-2; D is possibly TRBD1 or TRBD2 (5 bases each). CDR1 is LGHNA, CDR2 YSLEER, per germline. The germline V and J ends were trimmed by 1 base and 0 bases, with 6 bases remaining between them. CDR3 length equals 15 residues.

The CDR3 protein is CASSRDREYEQYF. CDR3 DNA: TGTGCCAGCAGCCGAGACAGGGAGTACGAGCAGTACTTC. This chain links TRBV6-6 with TRBJ2-7; 7 nucleotides align to TRBD1. The CDR3 covers 13 residues. Germline trimming cut 6 bases from V and 4 bases from J; bases unmatched to any gene: 6. Germline V CDR1 and CDR2: MNHNY, SVGAGI (reference sequence).

The sample holds many counts of this clonotype. The J gene is TRBJ2-7, the V gene TRBV20-1, with 11 positions matching TRBD2. CDR3 length: 14 amino acids. The trim removed 6 bases at V and 1 base at J, leaving 5 bases unmatched. Germline V CDR1 and CDR2: DFQATT, SNEGSKA (reference sequence). DNA of the CDR3: TGCAGTGCGACACTAGCGGGAGTGTCCTACGAGCAGTACTTC. Translating it yields CSATLAGVSYEQYF.

The table lists this clonotype with a count of one. A single base separates this from a much larger clone, so it may be a read error. The gene calls are TRBV20-1 and TRBJ1-5; tentatively, D is TRBD1 (5 bases). The germline gives CDR1 DFQATT, CDR2 SNEGSKA (reference sequence). The CDR3 is 14 residues long. CDR3 sequence: CSARDGAANQPLHF. In DNA form, the CDR3 reads TGCAGTGCTAGAGATGGGGCTGCGAATCAGCCCCTGCATTTT.

V gene TRBV5-1 combines with J gene TRBJ2-1; maybe TRBD2 (6 bases). V was cut by 0 bases and J by 6 bases, with 16 bases left in between. Looked up from germline, CDR1 is SGHRS and CDR2 is YFSETQ. The CDR3 has 16 residues. CDR3 residues: CASSLAGGSGINEQFF. The CDR3, as DNA: TGCGCCAGCAGCTTGGCAGGAGGGAGCGGTATCAATGAGCAGTTCTTC.

This clonotype was observed many times. The V call is TRBV12-3 or TRBV12-4, the J call TRBJ1-3; perhaps TRBD1 as D (5 bases). This CDR3 contains 16 residues. V lost 5 bases to trimming and J lost 0 bases, with 14 bases between them. The CDR3 reads CASSPLGTYSGNTIYF. The CDR3 DNA sequence: TGTGCCAGCAGTCCCTTGGGGACGTACTCTGGAAACACCATATATTTT.

The rearrangement joins TRBV20-1 to TRBJ2-7; D may be TRBD1 or TRBD2 (6 bases each). This CDR3 contains 15 residues. Looked up from germline, CDR1 is DFQATT and CDR2 is SNEGSKA (reference sequence). The ends were cut back, 2 bases at V and 5 bases at J, with 19 bases in the middle. The CDR3 spells CSARKPGTGAHEQYF. The CDR3 DNA is TGCAGTGCTAGAAAACCCGGGACGGGGGCCCACGAGCAGTACTTC.

This clonotype has at least ten counts. The gene calls are TRBV20-1 and TRBJ2-2, with a weak D call TRBD1 (5 bases). Germline V CDR1 and CDR2: DFQATT, SNEGSKA (reference sequence). The CDR3 runs to 14 residues. V was shortened by 3 bases and J by 0 bases, with 8 bases between the two germline ends. The CDR3 reads CSAREGANTGELFF. For the CDR3, the DNA is TGCAGTGCTAGGGAAGGGGCGAACACCGGGGAGCTGTTTTTT.

The chain is built from TRBV20-1 and TRBJ2-1; a weak D match, TRBD2 (5 bases). The length of the CDR3 is 15 residues. Trimming left V 5 bases short and J 7 bases short, with 21 bases between. The germline gives CDR1 DFQATT, CDR2 SNEGSKA (reference sequence). The CDR3 DNA sequence: TGCAGTGCTTTGGAGGAAGGGCCCAAGTGGAATGAGCAGTTCTTC. It specifies CSALEEGPKWNEQFF.

This clonotype was seen many times. The chain couples TRBV7-2 to TRBJ2-3; TRBD1 agrees at 7 bases. The germline V gene encodes CDR1 SGHTA and CDR2 FQGNSA. This CDR3 comprises 15 residues. V gave up 5 bases and J gave up 4 bases; unmatched junction bases: 9. The CDR3 sequence: CASSTRQGASDTQYF. The CDR3, as DNA: TGTGCCAGCAGCACCCGACAGGGTGCATCAGATACGCAGTATTTT. Full variable domain (remainder filled in from reference TRBV7-2 and TRBJ2-3): GAGVSQSPSNKVTEKGKDVELRCDPISGHTALYWYRQSLGQGLEFLIYFQGNSAPDKSGLPSDRFSAERTGGSVSTLTIQRTQQEDSAVYLCASSTRQGASDTQYFGPGTRLTVL.

In this sample, this clonotype turned up a few times. The rearrangement links TRBV20-1 to TRBJ2-1; D is undetermined. With 1 base removed from V and 2 bases from J, the gap between germline ends came to 6 bases. CDR3 length equals 13 residues. Germline-derived CDR1 and CDR2 are DFQATT and SNEGSKA (reference sequence). The CDR3 region is CSARAPAYNEQFF. DNA of the CDR3: TGCAGTGCTAGAGCCCCGGCCTACAATGAGCAGTTCTTC.

The chain couples TRBV6-5 to TRBJ2-7; no reliable D call. Germline lookup yields CDR1 MNHEY and CDR2 SVGAGI. V lost 4 bases, J lost 2 bases, and 12 bases lay in between. There are 14 residues in the CDR3. CDR3 region: CASSSRVPPYEQYF. CDR3 DNA sequence: TGTGCCAGCAGTTCCCGGGTCCCTCCCTACGAGCAGTACTTC.

This clonotype occurred a few times. The chain employs TRBV5-6 and TRBJ2-3; TRBD1 might be the D (5 bases). Germline lookup yields CDR1 SGHDT and CDR2 YYEEEE. This CDR3 has 14 amino acids. Trimming took off 0 bases at V and 4 bases at J, with 9 bases between the two ends. The CDR3: CASSLGVGADTQYF. The CDR3 DNA is TGTGCCAGCAGCTTGGGTGTAGGGGCAGATACGCAGTATTTT.

This clonotype was observed many times. The chain links TRBV29-1 to TRBJ2-1; maybe TRBD2 (5 bases). Trimming took 3 bases from V and 7 from J, leaving 10 bases between them. CDR1 and CDR2 from the germline V gene are SQVTM and ANQGSEA. The CDR3 is 12 amino acids. DNA of the CDR3: TGCAGCGTTGATATAGCGTTGAATGAGCAGTTCTTC. Its translation: CSVDIALNEQFF.

The chain uses TRBV20-1 and TRBJ1-2; D possibly corresponds to TRBD1 (5 bases). The CDR3 extends over 12 amino acids. Trimming removed 5 bases from V and 3 bases from J, with 10 bases in between. The germline CDR1 and CDR2 sequences are DFQATT and SNEGSKA (reference sequence). This chain's CDR3 is CSAGAGDYGYTF. The CDR3 DNA reads TGCAGTGCTGGGGCGGGCGACTATGGCTACACCTTC.

This clonotype was seen a handful of times. The chain links TRBV20-1 to TRBJ2-2, with a weak D call TRBD1 (5 bases). Trimming left V 2 bases short and J 3 bases short, with 13 bases between. CDR3 length: 15 amino acids. From germline, CDR1 is DFQATT and CDR2 SNEGSKA (reference sequence). The CDR3 protein is CSARPTGRYTGELFF. The CDR3 nucleotides read TGCAGTGCTAGACCTACAGGAAGGTACACCGGGGAGCTGTTTTTT.

This clonotype was picked up a small number of times. The V call is TRBV7-3, the J call TRBJ2-3, with TRBD2 as a possible D gene (6 bases). This CDR3 has 16 amino acids. Germline loops: CDR1 SGHTA, CDR2 FQGTGA. V gave up 5 bases and J gave up 0 bases, with 15 bases separating them. In nucleotides, the CDR3 is TGTGCCAGCAGCCAAGGGACTGCCACTAGCACAGATACGCAGTATTTT. Protein product: CASSQGTATSTDTQYF.

This clonotype was counted at least ten times. The V gene is TRBV15, the J gene TRBJ2-7; unclear D gene. Germline V gene data show CDR1 as LNHNV and CDR2 as YYDKDF (reference sequence). The CDR3 length is 12 residues. Trimming cost V 1 base and J 2 bases, with 3 bases left between them. The CDR3 DNA sequence: TGTGCCACCAGCAGAGCAGCCTACGAGCAGTACTTC. As protein: CATSRAAYEQYF.

About this clonotype itself: A much larger clonotype is one base distant, so this may be a read error. The chain carries TRBV5-1 and TRBJ1-1; 7 nucleotides agree with TRBD1. Germline V gives CDR1 SGHRS, CDR2 YFSETQ. V gave up 4 bases and J gave up 1 base; unmatched junction bases: 10. There are 16 residues in the CDR3. For the CDR3, the DNA is TGCGCCAGCAGCCGGGGGAGGGGGCTGCAGAACACTGAAGCTTTCTTT. Its protein is CASSRGRGLQNTEAFF.

The chain combines TRBV4-2 with TRBJ2-5; 7 bases agree with TRBD1. Germline V gene data show CDR1 as LGHNA and CDR2 as YNFKEQ. CDR3 length: 15 amino acids. With V trimmed by 3 bases and J by 2 bases, 6 bases remained unmatched. CDR3 sequence reads: CASSQARDSQETQYF. The CDR3 nucleotides read TGTGCCAGCAGCCAGGCTAGGGACAGTCAAGAGACCCAGTACTTC.

This clonotype was counted a few times. V is TRBV20-1 and J is TRBJ2-1; the D gene is possibly TRBD2 (5 bases). Deletions cut 0 bases from V and 4 bases from J, with 13 bases between. The CDR3 is 15 amino acids. CDR1 and CDR2 (germline): DFQATT, SNEGSKA (reference sequence). The CDR3 nucleotides read TGCAGTGCTAGAGACGCCGGGATCCGGTACAATGAGCAGTTCTTC. Its translation is CSARDAGIRYNEQFF.

This chain connects TRBV12-3 or TRBV12-4 to TRBJ1-1; D perhaps matches TRBD1 (5 bases). The CDR3 extends over 14 amino acids. Trimming removed 5 bases from V and 4 bases from J, with 14 bases in between. CDR3 amino acids: CASSRGGGVTEAFF. The CDR3 region has the DNA TGTGCCAGCAGTCGGGGCGGAGGGGTCACTGAAGCTTTCTTT.